A selection of T cell receptor beta chains follows, all from one sample in a study of cytomegalovirus exposure and HLA in healthy donors. Only in-frame clones appear in the TCRdb table, and some are missing; sequencing was by immunoSEQ multiplex PCR. This sample yields 90,000 to 100,000 clones, of which 70% are seen a single time; under 2.5% belongs to the top ten. Sequences were obtained from PBMCs. These receptors were collected from a man between 45 and 60 years old in good health and CMV-seronegative. The CDR3 runs from the conserved cysteine through the conserved F or W. The D gene is left open where the match is weak. Not all rows give a size; the values are once, few, many and, for expanded clones, a class.

clone size,J gene,V gene,D gene,CDR3 protein,CDR3 DNA
.,TRBJ2-1,TRBV4-3,TRBD2,CASSQELPAGGPSRYNEQFF,TGCGCCAGCAGCCAAGAATTGCCAGCGGGGGGCCCCAGCCGTTACAATGAGCAGTTCTTC
.,TRBJ2-7,TRBV4-3,TRBD1,CASSQLYGTEYYEQYF,TGCGCCAGCAGCCAGCTATACGGGACAGAATACTACGAGCAGTACTTC
.,TRBJ2-3,TRBV7-9,.,CSSSLSPGLTDTQYF,TGTTCCAGCAGCTTGTCCCCAGGGCTCACAGATACGCAGTATTTT
.,TRBJ2-7,TRBV5-1,.,CASSLEGYEQYF,TGCGCCAGCAGCCTTGAGGGATACGAGCAGTACTTC
few,TRBJ2-1,TRBV11-2,TRBD2,CASSLRTGTSTQEQFF,TGTGCCAGCAGCTTACGGACCGGGACTAGTACGCAGGAGCAGTTCTTC
.,TRBJ2-2,TRBV19,TRBD2,CASSAELAGGSHTGELFF,TGTGCCAGTAGTGCCGAGCTAGCGGGAGGGTCTCACACCGGGGAGCTGTTTTTT
.,TRBJ2-7,TRBV18,TRBD1,CASSPRQGYEQYF,TGTGCCAGCTCACCCCGACAGGGATACGAGCAGTACTTC
.,TRBJ2-2,TRBV7-8,.,CASSPLGTSSYGGELFF,TGTGCCAGCAGCCCCCTCGGGACTTCCTCCTATGGCGGGGAGCTGTTTTTT
.,TRBJ2-7,TRBV2,TRBD2,CASSGHLAGNEQYF,TGTGCCAGCAGTGGCCATCTAGCGGGAAACGAGCAGTACTTC
.,TRBJ1-4,TRBV5-5,.,CASSPPGQGVTEKLFF,TGTGCCAGCAGCCCCCCCGGTCAGGGTGTGACTGAAAAACTGTTTTTT
.,TRBJ1-5,TRBV6-1,.,CASITGTGLNQPQHF,TGTGCCAGCATTACTGGTACAGGGTTAAATCAGCCCCAGCATTTT
.,TRBJ2-3,TRBV27,TRBD2,CASSPRLADNTDTQYF,TGTGCCAGCAGTCCTCGACTAGCGGACAACACAGATACGCAGTATTTT
.,TRBJ1-1,TRBV10-1,.,CASSGSGRAFF,TGCGCCAGCAGTGGGTCAGGGAGGGCTTTCTTT
.,TRBJ2-3,TRBV5-8,.,CASRYPRGRGTDTQYF,TGTGCCAGCAGATACCCAAGGGGCCGGGGGACAGATACGCAGTATTTT
few,TRBJ2-7,TRBV7-9,.,CASSSRSGDEQYF,TGTGCCAGCAGCTCGCGCTCAGGGGACGAGCAGTACTTC
.,TRBJ2-7,TRBV11-3,TRBD1,CASSPRDRPYEQYF,TGTGCCAGCAGCCCCCGGGACAGACCCTACGAGCAGTACTTC
.,TRBJ2-1,TRBV2,.,CASSRNSEQFF,TGTGCCAGCAGTCGCAACAGTGAGCAGTTCTTC
.,TRBJ1-1,TRBV5-5,.,CASSLGGGTEAFF,TGTGCCAGCAGCTTGGGGGGAGGGACTGAAGCTTTCTTT
.,TRBJ2-3,TRBV11-2,TRBD2,CASSSAGAADTQYF,TGTGCCAGCAGCTCCGCGGGAGCGGCAGATACGCAGTATTTT
few,TRBJ2-1,TRBV7-8,.,CASSRGGGYNEQFF,TGTGCCAGCAGCCGGGGAGGAGGGTACAATGAGCAGTTCTTC
.,TRBJ1-5,TRBV28,.,CASSLGGTQPQHF,TGTGCCAGCAGTTTGGGGGGTACTCAGCCCCAGCATTTT
.,TRBJ1-5,TRBV7-2,.,CASSFQGTNQPQHF,TGTGCCAGCAGCTTTCAGGGAACCAATCAGCCCCAGCATTTT
.,TRBJ2-1,TRBV28,TRBD2,CASSNQRGEPNEQFF,TGTGCCAGCAGTAACCAGCGGGGGGAACCCAATGAGCAGTTCTTC